A selection of T cell receptor beta chains follows, all from one sample in a study of cytomegalovirus exposure and HLA in healthy donors. Assay used: immunoSEQ multiplex PCR; TCRdb lists only in-frame clones, some missing. The sample records 120,000 to 150,000 clones, approximately 76% being singletons. Material: PBMCs. These receptors were taken from a man aged 40-49 years in good health and CMV-seronegative. Each CDR3 is given with its conserved first and last residue. The D gene is left open where the match is weak. Expanded clones get a size class; other rows say once, few or many, or leave the size out.

TRBJ1-6 . . TRBV18 14 CASSPGPDNSPLHF TGTGCCAGCTCACCAGGGCCAGATAATTCACCCCTCCACTTT
TRBJ2-7 . . TRBV6-1 15 CASSETPGSSYEQYF TGTGCCAGCAGTGAAACCCCCGGGTCCTCCTACGAGCAGTACTTC
TRBJ1-6 . . TRBV21-1 17 CASSKKRRGTYNSPLHF TGTGCCAGCAGCAAAAAAAGGAGAGGCACCTATAATTCACCCCTCCACTTT
TRBJ1-6 . once TRBV7-6 16 CASSAVGSSYNSPLHF TGTGCCAGCAGCGCGGTCGGTAGCTCCTATAATTCACCCCTCCACTTT
TRBJ1-3 . . TRBV30 16 CAWSFLTGQSGNTIYF TGTGCCTGGAGTTTCCTGACAGGCCAGTCTGGAAACACCATATATTTT
TRBJ2-3 TRBD1 few TRBV15 15 CATSRVQGESDTQYF TGTGCCACCAGCAGAGTGCAGGGGGAATCAGATACGCAGTATTTT
TRBJ2-3 . . TRBV29-1 12 CSVVPGTDTQYF TGCAGCGTTGTCCCGGGCACAGATACGCAGTATTTT
TRBJ1-2 TRBD1 . TRBV9 15 CASSGTGGSGYGYTF TGTGCCAGCAGCGGAACAGGGGGATCTGGCTATGGCTACACCTTC
TRBJ2-7 . . TRBV21-1 15 CASSKVALGEPGHNF TGTGCCAGCAGCAAAGTCGCGTTGGGCGAACCGGGACACAATTTC
TRBJ2-5 TRBD2 few TRBV5-4 14 CASSWSGEQETQYF TGTGCCAGCAGCTGGAGCGGGGAGCAAGAGACCCAGTACTTC
TRBJ1-3 TRBD1 . TRBV6-5 14 CASSRDRAGNTIYF TGTGCCAGCAGTCGGGACAGGGCTGGAAACACCATATATTTT